This T cell receptor beta chain was sequenced in a study of T cells in localized non-small cell lung cancer. Produced via immunoSEQ multiplex PCR; TCRdb's table is partial and in-frame only. Of around 14,000 clones in the sample, approximately 84% are singletons; the top ten hold over 4%. Regarding the study as a whole: Overall survival was longer when the density of T cells in the blood was higher. In uninvolved adjacent lung, T cell clonality reached its highest value, exceeding tumor.

A word on this clone: Its target is unknown.

The sequencing here drew on peripheral blood, taken before any cancer treatment. This TCR came from a female donor aged 60 or older with stage I squamous cell lung carcinoma.

CDR3 sequence reads: CASTLSGNTIYF. The CDR3 nucleotides are TGTGCCAGCACCCTCTCTGGAAACACCATATATTTT. The chain is built from TRBV6-6 and TRBJ1-3; D unclear. The ends were cut back, 7 bases at V and 0 bases at J, with 4 bases in the middle. CDR1 and CDR2 from the germline V gene are MNHNY and SVGAGI (reference sequence). This CDR3 contains 12 residues.